This T cell receptor beta chain was captured by sequencing in a study of shared clonotypes between healthy human individuals. CD45RO-negative CD8 cells positively selected for CCR7 made up the naive population, which excluded terminally differentiated effector memory CD45RA+ cells. This CDR3 spans 16 amino acids. Germline V gives CDR1 LNHNV, CDR2 YYDKDF (reference sequence). V was shortened by 0 bases and J by 2 bases, with 14 bases between the two germline ends. Study-level points and caveats: Few donors restricted represented genetic and exposure-history diversity.

Assay: immunoSEQ multiplex PCR; the TCRdb copy retains only in-frame clones and omits some. The repertoire has about 1.9 million clones, around 95% of them found once; the top ten carry around 1.8%. Points on this clone: Its antigen remains unknown.

The sample consisted of naive CD8+ T cells from PBMCs. The origin of this receptor is a man younger than 30 in good health. Some clones in this sample may be carry-over from other donors' samples. V usage is TRBV15 and J usage is TRBJ2-7; the D gene could be TRBD1 or TRBD2 (5 bases each). The CDR3 nucleotides read TGTGCCACCAGCAGAGATCTGAGGGGTTACCCCTACGAGCAGTACTTC. It is translated as CATSRDLRGYPYEQYF.